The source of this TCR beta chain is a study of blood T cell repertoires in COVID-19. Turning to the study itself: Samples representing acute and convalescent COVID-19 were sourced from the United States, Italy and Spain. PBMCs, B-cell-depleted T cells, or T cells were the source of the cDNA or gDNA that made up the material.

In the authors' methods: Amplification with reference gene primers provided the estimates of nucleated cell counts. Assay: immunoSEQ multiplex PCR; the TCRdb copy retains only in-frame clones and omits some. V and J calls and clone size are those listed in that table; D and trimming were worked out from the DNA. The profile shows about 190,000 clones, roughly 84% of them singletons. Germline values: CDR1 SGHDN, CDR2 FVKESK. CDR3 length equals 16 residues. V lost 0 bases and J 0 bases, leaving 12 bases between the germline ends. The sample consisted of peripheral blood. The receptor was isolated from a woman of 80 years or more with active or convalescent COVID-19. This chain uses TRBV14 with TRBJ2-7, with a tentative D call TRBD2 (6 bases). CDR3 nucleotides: TGTGCCAGCAGCCAAGATTGGCTAGCGAGCTCCTACGAGCAGTACTTC. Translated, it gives CASSQDWLASSYEQYF. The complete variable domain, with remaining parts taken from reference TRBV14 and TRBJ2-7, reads EAGVTQFPSHSVIEKGQTVTLRCDPISGHDNLYWYRRVMGKEIKFLLHFVKESKQDESGMPNNRFLAERTGGTYSTLKVQPAELEDSGVYFCASSQDWLASSYEQYFGPGTRLTVT.